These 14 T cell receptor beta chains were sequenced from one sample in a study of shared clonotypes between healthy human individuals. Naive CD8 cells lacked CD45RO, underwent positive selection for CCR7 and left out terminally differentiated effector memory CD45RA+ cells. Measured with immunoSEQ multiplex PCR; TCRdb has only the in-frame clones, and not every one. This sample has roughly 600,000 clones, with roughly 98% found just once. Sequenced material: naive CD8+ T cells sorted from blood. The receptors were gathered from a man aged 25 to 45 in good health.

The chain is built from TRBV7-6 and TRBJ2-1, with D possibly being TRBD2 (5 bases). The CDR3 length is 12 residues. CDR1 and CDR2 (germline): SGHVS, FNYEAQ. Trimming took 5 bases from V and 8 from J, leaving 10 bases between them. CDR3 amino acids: CASSPARDEQFF. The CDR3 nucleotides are TGTGCCAGCAGCCCCGCGAGGGATGAGCAGTTCTTC.

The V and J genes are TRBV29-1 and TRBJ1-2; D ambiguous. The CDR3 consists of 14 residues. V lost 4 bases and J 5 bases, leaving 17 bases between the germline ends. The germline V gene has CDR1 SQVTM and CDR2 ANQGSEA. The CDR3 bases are TGCAGCGTTGGCCCTTCTTCAAAGGATTATGGCTACACCTTC. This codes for CSVGPSSKDYGYTF.

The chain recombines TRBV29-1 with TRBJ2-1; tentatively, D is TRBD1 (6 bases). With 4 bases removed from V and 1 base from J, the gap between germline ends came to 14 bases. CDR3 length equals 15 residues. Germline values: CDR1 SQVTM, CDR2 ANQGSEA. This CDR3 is CSVVRGKRSYNEQFF. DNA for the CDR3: TGCAGCGTTGTGAGGGGGAAAAGATCCTACAATGAGCAGTTCTTC.

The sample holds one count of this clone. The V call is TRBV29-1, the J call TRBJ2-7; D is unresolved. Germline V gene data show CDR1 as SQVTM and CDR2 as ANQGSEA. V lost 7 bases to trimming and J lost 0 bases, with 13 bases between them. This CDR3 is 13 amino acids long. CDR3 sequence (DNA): TGCAGCGGATTCTCCTCGAGCTCCTACGAGCAGTACTTC. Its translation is CSGFSSSSYEQYF.

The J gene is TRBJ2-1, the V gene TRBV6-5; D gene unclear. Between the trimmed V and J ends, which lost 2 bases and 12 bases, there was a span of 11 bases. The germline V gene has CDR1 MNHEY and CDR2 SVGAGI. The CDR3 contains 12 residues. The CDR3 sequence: CASSYGGVGQFF. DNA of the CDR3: TGTGCCAGCAGTTACGGTGGTGTTGGGCAGTTCTTC.

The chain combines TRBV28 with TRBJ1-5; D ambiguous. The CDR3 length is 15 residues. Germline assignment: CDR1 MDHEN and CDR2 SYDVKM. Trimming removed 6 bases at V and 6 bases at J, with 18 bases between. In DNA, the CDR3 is TGTGCCAGCAGCTCCCCAAGGGAGGGCGGTCAGCCCCAGCATTTT. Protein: CASSSPREGGQPQHF.

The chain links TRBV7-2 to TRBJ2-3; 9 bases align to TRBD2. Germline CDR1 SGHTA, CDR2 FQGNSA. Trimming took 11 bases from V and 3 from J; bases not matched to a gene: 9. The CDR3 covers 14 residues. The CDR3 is CAGAAGGPTDTQYF. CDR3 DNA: TGTGCCGGCGCAGCGGGAGGACCGACAGATACGCAGTATTTT.

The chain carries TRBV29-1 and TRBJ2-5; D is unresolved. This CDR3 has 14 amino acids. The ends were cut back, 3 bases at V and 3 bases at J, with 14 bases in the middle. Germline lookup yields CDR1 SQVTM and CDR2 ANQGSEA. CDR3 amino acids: CSVDSLDGEETQYF. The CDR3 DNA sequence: TGCAGCGTTGACTCCTTGGACGGAGAAGAGACCCAGTACTTC.

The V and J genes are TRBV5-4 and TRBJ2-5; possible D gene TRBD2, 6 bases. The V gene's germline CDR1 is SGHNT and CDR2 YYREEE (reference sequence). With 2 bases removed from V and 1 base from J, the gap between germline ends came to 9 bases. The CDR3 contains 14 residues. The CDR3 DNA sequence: TGTGCCAGCAGCTTTGGGGGGATCCAAGAGACCCAGTACTTC. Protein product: CASSFGGIQETQYF.

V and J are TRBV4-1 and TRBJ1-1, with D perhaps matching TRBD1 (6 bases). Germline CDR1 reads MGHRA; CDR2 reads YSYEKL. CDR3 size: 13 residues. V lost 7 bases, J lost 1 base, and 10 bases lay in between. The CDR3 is CASTRQENTEAFF. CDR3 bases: TGCGCCAGCACCAGACAGGAGAACACTGAAGCTTTCTTT.

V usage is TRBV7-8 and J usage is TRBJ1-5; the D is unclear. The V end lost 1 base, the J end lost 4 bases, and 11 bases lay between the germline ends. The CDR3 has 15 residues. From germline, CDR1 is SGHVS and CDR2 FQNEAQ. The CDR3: CASSLEVVLNQPQHF. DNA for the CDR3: TGTGCCAGCAGCTTAGAGGTTGTGCTGAATCAGCCCCAGCATTTT.

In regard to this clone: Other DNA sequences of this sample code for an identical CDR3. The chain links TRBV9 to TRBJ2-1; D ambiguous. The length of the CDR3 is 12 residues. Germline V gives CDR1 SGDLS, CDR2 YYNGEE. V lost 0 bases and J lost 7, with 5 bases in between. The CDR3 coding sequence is TGTGCCAGCAGCGTAGCCTCAAATGAGCAGTTCTTC. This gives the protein CASSVASNEQFF.

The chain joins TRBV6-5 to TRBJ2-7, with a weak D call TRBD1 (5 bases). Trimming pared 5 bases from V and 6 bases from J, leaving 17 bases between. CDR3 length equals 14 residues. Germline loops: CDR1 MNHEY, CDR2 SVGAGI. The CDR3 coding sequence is TGTGCCAGCAGTACAGGCGTCGCCACATCCGAGCAGTACTTC. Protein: CASSTGVATSEQYF.

CDR3: CASSSGSTYEQYF. The CDR3 DNA is TGTGCCAGCAGTTCGGGTTCAACTTACGAGCAGTACTTC. The chain carries TRBV6-1 and TRBJ2-7; no firm D call. The CDR3 has 13 amino acids. The V end lost 5 bases, the J end lost 4 bases, and 12 bases lay between the germline ends. Germline values: CDR1 MNHNS, CDR2 SASEGT.